The clone carrying this TCR beta chain was picked up a small number of times. As yet, its antigen is unknown. Trimming shortened V by 4 bases and J by 0 bases, and 10 bases separated the two germline ends. Germline V gene sequence: CDR1 SNHLY, CDR2 FYNNEI. CDR3 length: 14 residues. An assay was performed, and its level was deep. TCRdb's table, derived via immunoSEQ multiplex PCR, lists solely in-frame clones and lacks some. The table records about half a million clones, roughly three quarters of them present only once. These data are taken from a study of shared clonotypes between healthy human individuals. Study-wide background: Donors were a couple of women and a few men aged 18 to 49. Study-level results: An expected dependence of interdonor clonotype sharing on sequencing depth was noted.

Sequenced material: PBMCs. The chain is built from TRBV2 and TRBJ2-7; D remains unclear. The clonotype originates from a woman aged 40 to 50 in good health. Some clones in this sample may be carry-over from other donors' samples. The CDR3 reads CASSVIQSSYEQYF. CDR3 nucleotides: TGTGCCAGCAGTGTTATCCAAAGCTCCTACGAGCAGTACTTC.